This is a list of T cell receptor beta chains from one sample in a study of blood T cell repertoires in COVID-19. Generated by immunoSEQ multiplex PCR, the TCRdb table keeps only in-frame clones and is missing some. Here the sample spans over 70,000 clones, more than 75% being singletons. Material: peripheral blood. These receptors were collected from a man between 60 and 75 years old with COVID-19, enrolled during active disease. Each CDR3 is given with its conserved first and last residue. A D gene is named only where the DNA matches it firmly. Not all rows give a size; the values are once, few, many and, for expanded clones, a class.

v_gene	d_gene	abundance	j_gene	CDR3aa	CDR3nt
TRBV5-4	.	.	TRBJ1-2	CASSPTPDNGYTF	TGTGCCAGCAGCCCTACCCCGGACAATGGCTACACCTTC
TRBV6-5	.	.	TRBJ1-2	CASSYRTGGYGYTF	TGTGCCAGCAGTTACCGGACGGGGGGCTATGGCTACACCTTC
TRBV2	.	many	TRBJ1-3	CASSQTGNSGNTIYF	TGTGCCAGCAGTCAGACAGGAAACTCTGGAAACACCATATATTTT
TRBV30	TRBD1	.	TRBJ1-3	CAWSVRIGQGAGNTIYF	TGTGCCTGGAGTGTCCGGATCGGACAGGGCGCAGGAAACACCATATATTTT
TRBV5-1	TRBD1	.	TRBJ1-2	CASSSRDRGYTGYTF	TGCGCCAGCAGCTCCCGGGACAGGGGATACACTGGCTACACCTTC
TRBV15	TRBD1	.	TRBJ1-3	CATSREIGQGAGNTIYF	TGTGCCACCAGCAGGGAAATCGGACAGGGTGCTGGAAACACCATATATTTT
TRBV13	TRBD1	.	TRBJ2-1	CASSTGQGRDEQFF	TGTGCCAGCAGCACCGGACAGGGTCGGGATGAGCAGTTCTTC
TRBV5-5	TRBD2	.	TRBJ2-1	CASRGRLAVSYNEQFF	TGTGCCAGCAGGGGGCGACTAGCGGTCTCCTACAATGAGCAGTTCTTC
TRBV5-4	TRBD2	.	TRBJ2-7	CASSPTSGRYEQYF	TGTGCCAGCAGCCCAACTAGCGGGAGGTACGAGCAGTACTTC
TRBV28	.	.	TRBJ1-2	CASSSPGSYYGYTF	TGTGCCAGCAGTTCCCCAGGATCCTACTATGGCTACACCTTC
TRBV6-5	.	.	TRBJ2-1	CASSYSTGVGYNEQFF	TGTGCCAGCAGTTACTCGACGGGAGTGGGCTACAATGAGCAGTTCTTC
TRBV28	TRBD1	.	TRBJ1-2	CASSLGTGGGYGYTF	TGTGCCAGCAGTTTAGGGACAGGGGGTGGGTATGGCTACACCTTC
TRBV21-1	.	.	TRBJ2-7	CASSPRGAYEQYF	TGTGCCAGCAGCCCTAGGGGCGCCTACGAGCAGTACTTC
TRBV27	TRBD1	.	TRBJ1-6	CASSFLTGTGNSPLHF	TGTGCCAGCAGTTTTTTGACTGGGACAGGAAATTCACCCCTCCACTTT
TRBV5-1	.	.	TRBJ2-7	CASSWVEGGEQYF	TGCGCCAGCAGCTGGGTTGAGGGTGGGGAGCAGTACTTC
TRBV2	.	once	TRBJ1-4	CASSHRTTDEKLFF	TGTGCCAGCAGCCACCGGACTACCGATGAAAAACTGTTTTTT
TRBV18	.	.	TRBJ1-1	CASSLSGDGRGAFF	TGTGCCAGCTCACTATCTGGGGATGGTAGGGGTGCTTTCTTT
TRBV6-5	TRBD1	once	TRBJ1-5	CASADRGGGNQPQHF	TGTGCCAGCGCGGACAGGGGGGGTGGCAATCAGCCCCAGCATTTT
TRBV6-1	.	.	TRBJ1-4	CASSEDESEKLFF	TGTGCCAGCAGTGAAGATGAGAGTGAAAAACTGTTTTTT
TRBV19	.	.	TRBJ2-5	CASSLRDSGRETQYF	TGTGCCAGTAGTTTACGGGACTCCGGAAGAGAGACCCAGTACTTC
TRBV28	TRBD1	.	TRBJ1-5	CASTTQGAVQPQHF	TGTGCCAGCACCACACAGGGGGCAGTGCAGCCCCAGCATTTT
TRBV27	TRBD1	.	TRBJ1-1	CASTGQGPLAEAFF	TGTGCCAGCACCGGACAGGGTCCTTTGGCTGAAGCTTTCTTT
TRBV11-2	TRBD2	few	TRBJ2-7	CASSPPGGLAHEQYF	TGTGCCAGCAGCCCCCCGGGGGGACTAGCCCACGAGCAGTACTTC
TRBV28	.	.	TRBJ1-2	CASSSPRRSYGYTF	TGTGCCAGCAGTTCCCCGCGGAGGAGCTATGGCTACACCTTC
TRBV18	TRBD2	.	TRBJ2-5	CASSPPGGETQYF	TGTGCCAGCTCACCCCCGGGAGGAGAGACCCAGTACTTC
TRBV28	.	.	TRBJ1-2	CASRGDLAGYGYTF	TGTGCCAGCAGGGGGGACCTAGCGGGCTATGGCTACACCTTC
TRBV27	.	few	TRBJ1-1	CASSRSGVRGTEAFF	TGTGCCAGCAGCCGGTCTGGGGTAAGGGGCACTGAAGCTTTCTTT
TRBV18	.	once	TRBJ1-1	CASSPGAPRGNTEAFF	TGTGCCAGCTCACCGGGGGCGCCCCGGGGGAACACTGAAGCTTTCTTT
TRBV9	TRBD1	.	TRBJ2-2	CASSPAGTGGRTGELFF	TGTGCCAGCAGCCCCGCAGGGACAGGGGGTAGGACCGGGGAGCTGTTTTTT
TRBV3-1/TRBV3-2	TRBD1	.	TRBJ2-5	CASSQKTGLETQYF	TGTGCCAGCAGCCAAAAGACAGGGCTGGAGACCCAGTACTTC
TRBV30	.	few	TRBJ1-2	CAWRASLSYGYTF	TGTGCCTGGAGAGCAAGCTTAAGCTATGGCTACACCTTC
TRBV3-1/TRBV3-2	TRBD1	few	TRBJ2-7	CASSPTGTGGSYEQYF	TGTGCCAGCAGCCCCACCGGGACAGGGGGATCCTACGAGCAGTACTTC
TRBV5-1	.	.	TRBJ1-3	CASSRGFSGNTIYF	TGCGCCAGCAGCCGAGGCTTCTCTGGAAACACCATATATTTT
TRBV2	TRBD1	.	TRBJ2-5	CASSVWGTGGRGETQYF	TGTGCCAGCAGTGTATGGGGTACAGGGGGCCGGGGAGAGACCCAGTACTTC
TRBV5-1	TRBD1	.	TRBJ1-1	CASSTPDRGGAEAFF	TGCGCCAGCAGCACACCGGACAGGGGTGGTGCTGAAGCTTTCTTT
TRBV28	.	.	TRBJ1-1	CATCPTPGQYTEAFF	TGTGCCACTTGCCCCACACCCGGACAGTACACTGAAGCTTTCTTT
TRBV2	.	.	TRBJ1-1	CASSEGGDWDTEAFF	TGTGCCAGCAGTGAAGGGGGGGATTGGGACACTGAAGCTTTCTTT
TRBV11-2	TRBD1	once	TRBJ2-7	CASSSPRTGTYEQYF	TGTGCCAGCAGCTCGCCACGGACAGGGACCTACGAGCAGTACTTC
TRBV5-4	TRBD1	.	TRBJ2-2	CASSRPSGTENTGELFF	TGTGCCAGCAGCCGCCCTTCCGGGACAGAGAACACCGGGGAGCTGTTTTTT
TRBV1	.	.	TRBJ2-6	CTSSQGREGPGANVLTF	TGCACCAGCAGCCAAGGGCGGGAGGGCCCCGGGGCCAACGTCCTGACTTTC
TRBV6-1	TRBD1	.	TRBJ1-4	CASSEPGTGVVANEKLFF	TGTGCCAGCAGTGAGCCCGGGACAGGGGTGGTAGCTAATGAAAAACTGTTTTTT
TRBV3-1/TRBV3-2	TRBD1	.	TRBJ1-4	CASSQDPGGTGEKLFF	TGTGCCAGCAGCCAAGACCCAGGGGGCACAGGTGAAAAACTGTTTTTT
TRBV5-4	.	.	TRBJ2-5	CASSLETAKRTQYF	TGTGCCAGCAGCTTGGAAACAGCCAAGAGAACCCAGTACTTC
TRBV11-2	.	.	TRBJ1-2	CASSSGGGGANYGYTF	TGTGCCAGCAGCTCCGGTGGAGGTGGAGCTAACTATGGCTACACCTTC
TRBV11-1	.	.	TRBJ2-1	CASSLGQDNEQFF	TGTGCCAGCAGCTTAGGGCAGGACAATGAGCAGTTCTTC
TRBV5-1	TRBD1	.	TRBJ1-4	CASSTDRGQEEKLFF	TGCGCCAGCAGCACAGACAGGGGGCAGGAGGAAAAACTGTTTTTT
TRBV30	.	.	TRBJ2-7	CAWSVANYYEQYF	TGTGCCTGGAGTGTGGCCAACTACTACGAGCAGTACTTC
TRBV2	.	.	TRBJ2-7	CASSDSLATSYEQYF	TGTGCCAGCAGTGATAGTCTAGCGACATCCTACGAGCAGTACTTC
TRBV29-1	.	.	TRBJ1-3	CSVADSSGNTIYF	TGCAGCGTTGCGGACAGCTCTGGAAACACCATATATTTT
TRBV30	.	once	TRBJ2-1	CALFKPGVGNEQFF	TGTGCCTTATTCAAACCGGGAGTAGGCAATGAGCAGTTCTTC